Below, 10 T cell receptor beta chains from the same sample are listed, as sequenced in a study of beta chain features in type 1 diabetes (dated by TCRdb to the late 2010s). The study at large found these results: Type 1 diabetes patients showed a moderate but significant shortening of TCRB CDR3 length in all four CD4+ subsets.

Receptor amplification or capture employed the immunoSEQ multiplex PCR assay. All of the isolated RNA was reverse transcribed with the High Capacity cDNA Reverse Transcription Kit, so expressed TCRB transcripts were sequenced. In its TCRdb copy, this immuneACCESS table keeps in-frame sequences only and misses some clones. Where compared with another copy, unresolved V genes explain less than half of these, and the others have no known cause. Within this sample are about 650,000 clones, with under 15% of them counted one time only. The ten most abundant clones make up around 0.12% of the sample. No antigen is known for these receptors. Sequences were obtained from naive CD4+ T cells from blood. The cell subset or site label, read with the paper, signifies: true naive CD4+ T cells. Receptors were obtained from a man aged 25-45 years with type 1 diabetes.

This clone was seen more than once but under ten times. Other DNA sequences in the sample encode the same CDR3. The chain employs TRBV5-1 and TRBJ2-7; no definite D call. Trimming removed 0 bases from V and 3 bases from J, with 4 bases in between. CDR1 and CDR2 (germline): SGHRS, YFSETQ. The CDR3 totals 12 residues. The CDR3 loop reads CASSLVSYEQYF. The CDR3, as DNA: TGCGCCAGCAGCTTGGTTAGCTACGAGCAGTACTTC.

This chain uses TRBV7-8 with TRBJ1-1; 8 bases fit TRBD1. CDR3 length: 13 residues. Trimming removed 1 base from V and 8 bases from J; junction bases left unmatched: 3. Germline values: CDR1 SGHVS, CDR2 FQNEAQ. DNA for the CDR3: TGTGCCAGCAGCTTAGACCGGGACAGGGAAGCTTTCTTT. Protein sequence: CASSLDRDREAFF.

This clone was picked up a small number of times. The chain links TRBV30 to TRBJ1-5; no clear D gene. This CDR3 spans 14 amino acids. Trimming removed 2 bases from V and 0 bases from J, with 8 bases in between. CDR1 and CDR2 from the germline V gene are GTSNPN and SVGIG (reference sequence). Here the CDR3 DNA reads TGTGCCTGGAGTCACCGGGTTAGCAATCAGCCCCAGCATTTT. It translates to CAWSHRVSNQPQHF. The full variable domain, rest sourced from reference TRBV30 and TRBJ1-5, is SQTIHQWPATLVQPVGSPLSLECTVEGTSNPNLYWYRQAAGRGLQLLFYSVGIGQISSEVPQNLSASRPQDRQFILSSKKLLLSDSGFYLCAWSHRVSNQPQHFGDGTRLSIL.

This clone turned up a few times. This sequence joins TRBV11-2 and TRBJ1-6; no reliable D call. The CDR3 has 12 amino acids. V lost 5 bases and J 10 bases, leaving 9 bases between the germline ends. The germline V gene has CDR1 SGHAT and CDR2 FQNNGV. CDR3 nucleotides: TGTGCCAGCAGCGATCTGGAGTCACCCCTCCACTTT. Encoded protein: CASSDLESPLHF. Full variable domain (outside the CDR3, taken from reference TRBV11-2 and TRBJ1-6): EAGVAQSPRYKIIEKRQSVAFWCNPISGHATLYWYQQILGQGPKLLIQFQNNGVVDDSQLPKDRFSAERLKGVDSTLKIQPAKLEDSAVYLCASSDLESPLHFGNGTRLTVT.

This rearrangement joins TRBV19 to TRBJ1-1; 7 positions match TRBD1. This CDR3 region has 14 residues. Germline loops: CDR1 LNHDA, CDR2 SQIVND (reference sequence). V lost 5 bases, J lost 0 bases, and 3 bases stayed unmatched. The CDR3 region has the DNA TGTGCCAGTAGTGAGCAGGGGGTGAACACTGAAGCTTTCTTT. As protein: CASSEQGVNTEAFF.

Only a few counts were recorded for this clone. The chain combines TRBV2 with TRBJ2-7; 7 positions agree with TRBD1. J lost 11 bases, V lost 3 bases, and 10 bases had no gene match. CDR3 length: 13 amino acids. CDR1 and CDR2 (germline): SNHLY, FYNNEI. This chain's CDR3 is CASSDTPRGREYF. In DNA, the CDR3 is TGTGCCAGCAGTGACACCCCGAGGGGGCGTGAGTACTTC.

V is TRBV9 and J is TRBJ2-2, with 7 bases fitting TRBD1. Germline CDR1 is SGDLS and CDR2 is YYNGEE. The CDR3 consists of 14 residues. V shed 5 bases, J shed 3 bases, and the junction held 4 bases outside the gene matches. The CDR3 DNA reads as TGTGCCAGCAGTGTTCAGGGGGACACCGGGGAGCTGTTTTTT. Its protein is CASSVQGDTGELFF. Variable domain in full (rest from reference TRBV9 and TRBJ2-2): DSGVTQTPKHLITATGQRVTLRCSPRSGDLSVYWYQQSLDQGLQFLIQYYNGEERAKGNILERFSAQQFPDLHSELNLSSLELGDSALYFCASSVQGDTGELFFGEGSRLTVL.

V usage is TRBV14 and J usage is TRBJ1-6; 8 bases match TRBD1. Germline CDR1 SGHDN, CDR2 FVKESK. The CDR3 length is 17 residues. The V and J ends lost 5 bases and 6 bases, in that order; junction bases with no gene match: 12. As DNA, the CDR3 is TGTGCCAGCAGCGGCTCCGGGACAGGAATATTTAATTCACCCCTCCACTTT. Translation gives CASSGSGTGIFNSPLHF.

The chain carries TRBV7-9 and TRBJ1-1; D uncertain. Trimming shortened V by 3 bases and J by 3 bases, and 2 bases separated the two germline ends. This CDR3 has 11 amino acids. Germline V gene lookup returns CDR1 SEHNR and CDR2 FQNEAQ (reference sequence). This CDR3 is CASSFDTEAFF. CDR3 nucleotide sequence: TGTGCCAGCAGCTTTGACACTGAAGCTTTCTTT.

The CDR3 loop is CASSVNGGGETQYF. CDR3 nucleotide sequence: TGTGCCAGCAGTGTTAATGGGGGCGGAGAGACCCAGTACTTC. The chain links TRBV6-1 to TRBJ2-5; maybe TRBD1 (6 bases). Germline V gene sequence: CDR1 MNHNS, CDR2 SASEGT. The CDR3 consists of 14 residues. V lost 4 bases and J 4 bases, leaving 13 bases between the germline ends.